These T cell receptor beta chains were read from a single sample in a study of T cells after posttransplantation cyclophosphamide. TCRdb's copy holds only in-frame clones and misses some; the assay was immunoSEQ multiplex PCR. The sample holds around 23,000 clones; 73% are singletons and the top ten take 0.65%. Sequenced sample: memory CD4+ T cells sorted from PBMCs. The receptors were sampled from a woman aged 60-70 years in good health, CMV-negative, and a related stem cell transplant donor. The CDR3 runs from the conserved cysteine through the conserved F or W. A D gene is named only where the DNA matches it firmly.

d_call | v_call | cdr3_length | cdr3_aa
NA | TRBV28 | 16 | CASSRSGLPRDSPLHF
NA | TRBV18 | 17 | CASSLPLGGETGGELFF
NA | TRBV5-5 | 12 | CASSLGAAEAFF
NA | TRBV28 | 13 | CASRPWGRYEQYF
TRBD1 | TRBV6-1 | 15 | CASSEGRQGHYGYTF
TRBD1 | TRBV5-1 | 14 | CASSLAGTGVGYTF
NA | TRBV11-3 | 13 | CASSLVRTAEAFF
TRBD2 | TRBV11-3 | 13 | CASTFSGVEWKFF
TRBD2 | TRBV5-1 | 14 | CATRRGSGSYEQYF
TRBD2 | TRBV7-2 | 16 | CASSGGLAGNIGEQFF
TRBD2 | TRBV7-2 | 16 | CASSLALSGGTDTQYF
NA | TRBV5-4 | 13 | CASSPGGEREAFF